The subject of this entry is one T cell receptor (beta chain). This sample stems from a study of response to subunit inactivated influenza vaccine. Germline V gives CDR1 SQVTM, CDR2 ANQGSEA. CDR3 size: 15 residues. V lost 6 bases and J lost 1, with 16 bases in between. TCRdb redid the calling of the RT-PCR reads with MiXCR, one entry per CDR3 protein. The sample holds about 570,000 distinct CDR3 sequences, roughly 10% seen once. A further study also used this sample, focusing on T cells expressing NK-cell markers. This second report adds: Production of TCR beta cDNA relied on 5'RACE template switching with UMIs. Eight donors were sequenced, seven testing HCMV-seropositive and one testing seronegative.

This chain links TRBV29-1 with TRBJ2-1, with D possibly called TRBD1 or TRBD2 (5 bases each). The material was PBMCs from blood, obtained on the day of vaccination. This receptor was taken from a man aged 50-59 years who received an inactivated influenza vaccine. In DNA form, the CDR3 reads TGCAGCGTGGGTTACCGAGGGGTGTCCTACAATGAGCAGTTCTTC. It translates to CSVGYRGVSYNEQFF.